A single sample gave rise to the 14 T cell receptor beta chains below, sequenced in a study of blood T cell repertoires in COVID-19. Profiled with immunoSEQ multiplex PCR; TCRdb holds only in-frame clones, not every one. The table has over 85,000 clones, roughly 87% seen once. Material: peripheral blood. All receptors come from a human donor in a cohort sampled during active COVID-19.

The DNA of the CDR3 is TGTGCCAGCTCACCGGGGGGGCCTGGAACCTACGAGCAGTACTTC. Residues: CASSPGGPGTYEQYF. The chain carries TRBV18 and TRBJ2-7; D is possibly TRBD2 (7 bases). The CDR3 runs to 15 residues. Germline CDR1 KGHSH, CDR2 LQKENI. Trimming shortened V by 3 bases and J by 2 bases, and 14 bases separated the two germline ends.

The V gene is TRBV15, the J gene TRBJ2-1; 9 nucleotides align to TRBD1. Germline CDR1 reads LNHNV; CDR2 reads YYDKDF (reference sequence). The CDR3 sequence is 17 residues long. Losses at the gene ends were 3 bases for V and 6 bases for J; bases not matched to a gene: 12. The CDR3 DNA sequence: TGTGCCACCAGCAGCGGCCTACAGGGGGCGGTCTTCAATGAGCAGTTCTTC. Translated: CATSSGLQGAVFNEQFF.

The genes are TRBV5-4 and TRBJ2-5, with TRBD2 as a possible D gene (7 bases). In germline, CDR1 is SGHNT, CDR2 YYREEE (reference sequence). V was clipped by 4 bases and J by 5 bases, with 15 bases between them. This CDR3 is built from 14 residues. CDR3 in amino acids: CASSDRGAEETQYF. As DNA, the CDR3 is TGTGCCAGCAGCGACCGGGGGGCCGAGGAGACCCAGTACTTC. The complete variable domain, with remaining parts taken from reference TRBV5-4 and TRBJ2-5, reads ETGVTQSPTHLIKTRGQQVTLRCSSQSGHNTVSWYQQALGQGPQFIFQYYREEENGRGNFPPRFSGLQFPNYSSELNVNALELDDSALYLCASSDRGAEETQYFGPGTRLLVL.

V gene TRBV7-3 combines with J gene TRBJ2-2; D unresolved. The V and J ends lost 3 bases and 2 bases respectively, with 7 bases between them. The CDR3 contains 14 residues. Germline V gene data show CDR1 as SGHTA and CDR2 as FQGTGA. The CDR3 DNA sequence: TGTGCCAGCAGCTTCAGAAGAAACACCGGGGAGCTGTTTTTT. It translates to CASSFRRNTGELFF.

V is TRBV7-9 and J is TRBJ2-7, with D unresolved. CDR1 is SEHNR and CDR2 is FQNEAQ in the germline V gene (reference sequence). Trimming took off 1 base at V and 0 bases at J, with 10 bases between the two ends. CDR3 length: 15 residues. The DNA of the CDR3 is TGTGCCAGCAGCTTAGACGGTCATAGCTCCTACGAGCAGTACTTC. Its translation is CASSLDGHSSYEQYF.

V is TRBV11-2 and J is TRBJ1-4, with TRBD1 as a possible D gene (6 bases). With 2 bases removed from V and 5 bases from J, the gap between germline ends came to 12 bases. The CDR3 sequence is 15 residues long. Germline CDR1 and CDR2: SGHAT and FQNNGV. The chain's CDR3 is CASSLSDRNNEKLFF. In DNA form, the CDR3 reads TGTGCCAGCAGCTTATCGGACAGAAACAATGAAAAACTGTTTTTT.

The chain uses TRBV25-1 and TRBJ2-1, with D tentatively TRBD2 (5 bases). The CDR3 extends over 15 amino acids. Trimming took 5 bases from V and 8 from J, leaving 19 bases between them. Per the germline V gene, CDR1 is MGHDK and CDR2 is SYGVNS. The CDR3 bases are TGTGCCAGCAGTAGTCGGGGTCTGGGAGACGATGAGCAGTTCTTC. This encodes CASSSRGLGDDEQFF.

The chain joins TRBV19 to TRBJ2-7; 8 bases fit TRBD2. CDR1 is LNHDA, CDR2 SQIVND, per germline (reference sequence). The trim removed 9 bases at V and 1 base at J, leaving 8 bases unmatched. This CDR3 is built from 14 residues. The CDR3 loop is CASQTSGSSYEQYF. CDR3 in DNA: TGTGCCAGCCAAACTAGCGGATCGTCCTACGAGCAGTACTTC.

The rearrangement joins TRBV11-2 to TRBJ1-5; 7 nucleotides match TRBD1. The CDR3 loop spans 13 amino acids. The V gene's germline CDR1 is SGHAT and CDR2 FQNNGV. V shed 5 bases, J shed 4 bases, and the junction held 2 bases outside the gene matches. Written as DNA, the CDR3 is TGTGCCAGCAGCCGACAGGGAAATCAGCCCCAGCATTTT. Translation: CASSRQGNQPQHF. The full variable domain, in which reference TRBV11-2 and TRBJ1-5 provide the parts outside the CDR3, is EAGVAQSPRYKIIEKRQSVAFWCNPISGHATLYWYQQILGQGPKLLIQFQNNGVVDDSQLPKDRFSAERLKGVDSTLKIQPAKLEDSAVYLCASSRQGNQPQHFGDGTRLSIL.

The V gene is TRBV9, the J gene TRBJ2-5, with TRBD2 identical over 7 bases. CDR3 length: 14 amino acids. Unmatched junction bases numbered 8, after V lost 4 bases and J lost 5 bases. Germline CDR1 is SGDLS and CDR2 is YYNGEE. The CDR3 DNA sequence: TGTGCCAGCAGCTTCCCCGGACTAGAGGAGACCCAGTACTTC. This gives the protein CASSFPGLEETQYF. The entire variable domain, with the rest obtained from reference TRBV9 and TRBJ2-5, is as follows: DSGVTQTPKHLITATGQRVTLRCSPRSGDLSVYWYQQSLDQGLQFLIQYYNGEERAKGNILERFSAQQFPDLHSELNLSSLELGDSALYFCASSFPGLEETQYFGPGTRLLVL.

In this sample, this clone turned up a few times. V and J are TRBV3-1 (or the pseudogene TRBV3-2) and TRBJ1-1; D not certain. The CDR3 is made up of 14 amino acids. V was shortened by 1 base and J by 5 bases, with 11 bases between the two germline ends. Germline V gene sequence: CDR1 LGHDT, CDR2 YNNKEL (reference sequence). DNA for the CDR3: TGTGCCAGCAGCCAAGGTTCTGAGATAACTGAAGCTTTCTTT. Amino acids: CASSQGSEITEAFF.

The CDR3: CASSTTDGQGNTGELFF. The DNA of the CDR3 is TGCGCCAGCAGCACGACTGACGGACAGGGGAACACCGGGGAGCTGTTTTTT. This chain joins TRBV4-1 and TRBJ2-2; 8 nucleotides agree with TRBD1. The CDR3 length is 17 residues. Germline V gives CDR1 MGHRA, CDR2 YSYEKL. V shed 5 bases and J 1 base; nucleotides not matched to a gene: 9.

Only a few counts were recorded for this clone. The chain combines TRBV7-6 with TRBJ1-2; D call uncertain. In germline, CDR1 is SGHVS, CDR2 FNYEAQ. The CDR3 is 14 residues long. V was shortened by 1 base and J by 7 bases, with 13 bases between the two germline ends. The CDR3 DNA reads TGTGCCAGCAGCTTAGGAAACCGGGCGGGTGGCTACACCTTC. Protein product: CASSLGNRAGGYTF. The variable domain in full, completed from reference TRBV7-6 and TRBJ1-2, reads GAGVSQSPRYKVTKRGQDVALRCDPISGHVSLYWYRQALGQGPEFLTYFNYEAQQDKSGLPNDRFSAERPEGSISTLTIQRTEQRDSAMYRCASSLGNRAGGYTFGSGTRLTVV.

The chain joins TRBV2 to TRBJ2-1; D possibly corresponds to TRBD1 (6 bases). Trimming removed 0 bases at V and 10 bases at J, with 13 bases between. Germline-derived CDR1 and CDR2 are SNHLY and FYNNEI. CDR3 length equals 14 residues. CDR3 in amino acids: CASSEARQGLEQFF. The CDR3 DNA follows: TGTGCCAGCAGTGAAGCGAGGCAGGGGTTAGAGCAGTTCTTC.